Detailed here is one T cell receptor beta chain. Its binding antigen is unknown. No base quality information exists; no much larger clone differs at one position. The data belong to a study of PD-1 blockade in classical Hodgkin lymphoma (dated by TCRdb to about 2020). The study in broad terms: Nivolumab dosing was 3 mg/kg intravenously every 2 weeks, continuing until either disease progression or unacceptable toxicity. A peripheral blood immune signature of response to PD-1 blockade in classical Hodgkin lymphoma was defined using TCR beta sequencing and CyTOF. What the study reported, not specific to this receptor: Lower diversity was observed in patients in whom nivolumab was started less than 1 year after ASCT, and these patients were excluded from later analyses so that confounding by immune reconstitution would be avoided. Baseline TCR diversity was reported to be lower in newly diagnosed patients than in healthy donors, and even lower in relapsed/refractory patients. Among trial patients, those achieving complete response had baseline diversity similar to that of newly diagnosed patients, while diversity was significantly lower in partial responders and progressors. A significant rise by C4D1 was seen in CD4+ but not CD8+ TCR diversity (p=0.0027 vs p=0.16), with the rise being most apparent in complete responders (p=0.02). The study covered only a single clinical trial cohort, and the causes of the repertoire differences, possibly disease activity or prior therapy, were still not defined.

The time point label on this specimen signifies: cycle 2 day 1 (C2D1) of nivolumab. Every trial patient had relapsed following autologous stem cell transplantation, and prior brentuximab vedotin exposure was what differed among cohorts A, B and C. A total of around 59 patients with relapsed/refractory classical Hodgkin lymphoma made up the trial cohort, and each patient's best overall response was complete response, partial response or progressive disease. Trial patients were treated with single-agent nivolumab in the multi-cohort phase II CheckMate 205 trial. An independent review committee assessed best overall response by applying the 2007 International Working Group response criteria. PBMCs from the trial were collected at three points: immediately before nivolumab initiation (C1D1), and during therapy at cycle 2 day 1 and cycle 4 day 1. After peripheral blood was drawn into 8 mL Vacutainer Cell Preparation Tubes, PBMCs were isolated by centrifugation and then cryopreserved.

Genomic DNA was isolated using the Qiagen DNeasy kit from unsorted PBMCs as well as from negatively selected CD4+ and CD8+ fractions. TCR beta CDR3 regions were amplified by immunoSEQ multiplex PCR using primers annealing to V and J segments. A synthetic immune receptor repertoire was used to minimize amplification bias, and remaining bias was computationally removed after sequencing. Turning to the authors' computational methods: Repertoire diversity was quantified as the Shannon entropy index using custom Python scripts. The unsorted, CD4+ and CD8+ repertoires were each analyzed separately, with the exception of combined analyses, where CD4+ and CD8+ sequences were merged in silico. A clone was considered expanded if an increase in frequency of at least 2-fold after treatment relative to C1D1 was found, and a pseudocount of 0.5 was applied to clones undetected at baseline. Clones with 0 or 1 copy at C1D1 were classified as singleton clones, and clones with 2 or more copies were classified as non-singleton clones. Clones expanded in unsorted samples were annotated as CD4+, CD8+ or unknown by matching protein sequences in sorted samples from the same patient. Wilcoxon tests on paired samples were used to test changes in diversity from C1D1 to C4D1. TCRdb limited this immuneACCESS table to in-frame rearrangements with V and J called. A share of clones is missing; checked studies link under half to unresolved V genes, and the rest is unexplained. The V and J calls and clone size were taken over from that table, and D and trimming were inferred from the DNA. The table for this sample lists 15,000 to 20,000 clones; 70% to 80% of them were counted only once. The top ten constitute roughly a sixth of the sample.

At the junction V is shortened by 1 base and J by 1 base, with 8 bases in between. Spanning cysteine to phenylalanine, the CDR3 consists of 14 amino acids. Only the CDR3 part of the read is kept: 42 bases, read in frame from the first base. The CDR1 and CDR2 encoded by the germline V gene are SGHRS and YFSETQ. The TCR sequence derives from a human donor with classical Hodgkin lymphoma. The chain is assembled from TRBV5-1 and TRBJ1-1; the D segment cannot be called with confidence. Sequenced here: peripheral blood mononuclear cells (PBMCs), sampled before the second cycle of nivolumab. The nucleotide sequence is TGCGCCAGCAGCTTGAGGAGCTCGAACACTGAAGCTTTCTTT. It translates as CASSLRSSNTEAFF.